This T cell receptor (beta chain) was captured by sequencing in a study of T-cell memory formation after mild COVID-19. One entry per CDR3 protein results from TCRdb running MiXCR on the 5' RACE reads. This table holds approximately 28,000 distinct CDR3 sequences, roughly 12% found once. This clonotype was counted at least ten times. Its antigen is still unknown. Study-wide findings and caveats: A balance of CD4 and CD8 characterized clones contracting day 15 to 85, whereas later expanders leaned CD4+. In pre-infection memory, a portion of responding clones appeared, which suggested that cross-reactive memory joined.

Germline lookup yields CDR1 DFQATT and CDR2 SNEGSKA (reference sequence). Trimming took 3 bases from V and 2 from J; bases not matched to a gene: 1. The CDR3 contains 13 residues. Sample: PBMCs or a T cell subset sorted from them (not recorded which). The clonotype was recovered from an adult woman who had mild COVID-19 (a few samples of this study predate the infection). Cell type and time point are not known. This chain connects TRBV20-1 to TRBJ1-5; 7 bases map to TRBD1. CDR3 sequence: CSARQGGNQPQHF. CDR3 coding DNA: TGCAGTGCTAGGCAGGGGGGCAATCAGCCCCAGCATTTT.